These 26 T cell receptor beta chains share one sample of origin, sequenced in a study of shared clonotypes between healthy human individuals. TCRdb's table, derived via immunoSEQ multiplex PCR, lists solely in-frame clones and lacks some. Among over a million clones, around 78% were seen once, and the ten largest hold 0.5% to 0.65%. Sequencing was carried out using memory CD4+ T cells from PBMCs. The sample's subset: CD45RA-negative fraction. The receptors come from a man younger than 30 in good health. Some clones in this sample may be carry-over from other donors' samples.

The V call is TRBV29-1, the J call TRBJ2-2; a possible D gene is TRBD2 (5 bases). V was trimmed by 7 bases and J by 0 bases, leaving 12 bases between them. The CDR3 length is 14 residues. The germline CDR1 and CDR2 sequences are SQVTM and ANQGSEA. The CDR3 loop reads CSGLRNANTGELFF. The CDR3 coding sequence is TGCAGCGGACTACGGAATGCGAACACCGGGGAGCTGTTTTTT.

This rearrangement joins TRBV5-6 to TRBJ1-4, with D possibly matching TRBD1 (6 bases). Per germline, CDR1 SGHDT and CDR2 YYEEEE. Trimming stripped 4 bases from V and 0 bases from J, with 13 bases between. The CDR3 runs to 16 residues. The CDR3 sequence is CASSPGETATNEKLFF. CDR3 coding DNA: TGTGCCAGCAGCCCAGGGGAAACAGCAACTAATGAAAAACTGTTTTTT.

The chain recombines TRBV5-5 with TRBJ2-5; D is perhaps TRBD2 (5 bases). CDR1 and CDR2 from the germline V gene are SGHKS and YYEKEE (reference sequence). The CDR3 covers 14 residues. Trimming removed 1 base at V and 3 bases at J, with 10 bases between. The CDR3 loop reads CASSLSTGKETQYF. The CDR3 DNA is TGTGCCAGCAGCTTGAGCACGGGGAAAGAGACCCAGTACTTC. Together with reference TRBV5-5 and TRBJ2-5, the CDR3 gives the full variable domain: DAGVTQSPTHLIKTRGQQVTLRCSPISGHKSVSWYQQVLGQGPQFIFQYYEKEERGRGNFPDRFSARQFPNYSSELNVNALLLGDSALYLCASSLSTGKETQYFGPGTRLLVL.

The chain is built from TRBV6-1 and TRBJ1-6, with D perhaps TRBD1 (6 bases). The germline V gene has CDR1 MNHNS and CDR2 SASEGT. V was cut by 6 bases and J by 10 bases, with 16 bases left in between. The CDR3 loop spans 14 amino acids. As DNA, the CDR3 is TGTGCCAGCAGCCCCTCAGGGGAGGGCTCACCCCTCCACTTT. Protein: CASSPSGEGSPLHF.

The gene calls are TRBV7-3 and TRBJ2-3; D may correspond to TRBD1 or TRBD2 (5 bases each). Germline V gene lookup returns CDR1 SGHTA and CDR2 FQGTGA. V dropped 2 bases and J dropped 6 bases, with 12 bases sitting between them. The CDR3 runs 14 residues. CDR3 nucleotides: TGTGCCAGCAGCTTATTTGGGGGATCGGATACGCAGTATTTT. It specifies CASSLFGGSDTQYF. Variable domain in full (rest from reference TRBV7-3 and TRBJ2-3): GAGVSQTPSNKVTEKGKYVELRCDPISGHTALYWYRQSLGQGPEFLIYFQGTGAADDSGLPNDRFFAVRPEGSVSTLKIQRTERGDSAVYLCASSLFGGSDTQYFGPGTRLTVL.

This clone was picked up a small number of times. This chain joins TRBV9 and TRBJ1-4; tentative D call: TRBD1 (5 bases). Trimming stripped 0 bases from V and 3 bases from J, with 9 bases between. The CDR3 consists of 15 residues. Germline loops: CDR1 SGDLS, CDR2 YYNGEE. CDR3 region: CASSVVGRSNEKLFF. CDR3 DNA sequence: TGTGCCAGCAGCGTAGTGGGGCGGTCTAATGAAAAACTGTTTTTT.

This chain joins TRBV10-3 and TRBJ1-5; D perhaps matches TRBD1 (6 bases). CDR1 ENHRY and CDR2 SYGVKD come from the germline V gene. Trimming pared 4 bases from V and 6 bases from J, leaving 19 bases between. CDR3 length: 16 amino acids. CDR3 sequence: CAISASAGQGSQPQHF. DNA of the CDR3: TGTGCCATCAGTGCATCAGCCGGGCAGGGGAGTCAGCCCCAGCATTTT.

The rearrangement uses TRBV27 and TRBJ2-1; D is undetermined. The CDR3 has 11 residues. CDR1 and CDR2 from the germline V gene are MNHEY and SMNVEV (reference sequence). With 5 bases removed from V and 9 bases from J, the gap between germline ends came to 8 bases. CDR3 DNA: TGTGCCAGCAGTAAACGTGGTGAGCAGTTCTTC. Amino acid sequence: CASSKRGEQFF.

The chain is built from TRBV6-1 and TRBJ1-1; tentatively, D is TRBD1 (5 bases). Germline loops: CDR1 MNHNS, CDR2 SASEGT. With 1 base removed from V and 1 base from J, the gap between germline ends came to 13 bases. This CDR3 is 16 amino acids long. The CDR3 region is CASSEGRDRRNTEAFF. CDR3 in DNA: TGTGCCAGCAGTGAAGGAAGGGACCGCCGGAACACTGAAGCTTTCTTT.

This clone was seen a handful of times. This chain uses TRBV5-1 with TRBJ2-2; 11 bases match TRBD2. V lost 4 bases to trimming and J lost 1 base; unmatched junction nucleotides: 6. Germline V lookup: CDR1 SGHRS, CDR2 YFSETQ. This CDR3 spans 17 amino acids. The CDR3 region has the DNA TGCGCCAGCAGCCCCCGAGGACTAGCGGGGAACACCGGGGAGCTGTTTTTT. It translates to CASSPRGLAGNTGELFF.

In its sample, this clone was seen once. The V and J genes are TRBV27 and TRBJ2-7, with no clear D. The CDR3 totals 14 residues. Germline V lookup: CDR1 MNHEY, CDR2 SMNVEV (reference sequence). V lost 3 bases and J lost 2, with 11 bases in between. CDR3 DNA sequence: TGTGCCAGCAGTTTCGAGACAATCGCCTACGAGCAGTACTTC. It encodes CASSFETIAYEQYF.

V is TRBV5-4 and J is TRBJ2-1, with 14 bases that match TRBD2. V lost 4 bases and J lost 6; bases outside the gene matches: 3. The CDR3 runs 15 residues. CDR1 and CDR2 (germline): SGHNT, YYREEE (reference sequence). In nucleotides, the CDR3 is TGTGCCAGCAGCCTGGGGACTAGCGGGAGCAATGAGCAGTTCTTC. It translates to CASSLGTSGSNEQFF.

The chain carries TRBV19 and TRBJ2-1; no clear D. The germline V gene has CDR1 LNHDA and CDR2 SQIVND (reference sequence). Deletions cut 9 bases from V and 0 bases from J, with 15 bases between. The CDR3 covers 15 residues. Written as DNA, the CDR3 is TGTGCCAGCTCCGGGTCCTTGGGCTCCTACAATGAGCAGTTCTTC. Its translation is CASSGSLGSYNEQFF. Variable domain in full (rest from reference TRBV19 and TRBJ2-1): DGGITQSPKYLFRKEGQNVTLSCEQNLNHDAMYWYRQDPGQGLRLIYYSQIVNDFQKGDIAEGYSVSREKKESFPLTVTSAQKNPTAFYLCASSGSLGSYNEQFFGPGTRLTVL.

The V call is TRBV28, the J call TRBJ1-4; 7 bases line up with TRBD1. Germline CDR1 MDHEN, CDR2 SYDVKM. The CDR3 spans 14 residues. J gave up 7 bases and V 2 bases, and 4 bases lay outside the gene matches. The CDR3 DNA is TGTGCCAGCAGTTTAGGGGACAGCCTTGAAAAACTGTTTTTT. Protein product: CASSLGDSLEKLFF.

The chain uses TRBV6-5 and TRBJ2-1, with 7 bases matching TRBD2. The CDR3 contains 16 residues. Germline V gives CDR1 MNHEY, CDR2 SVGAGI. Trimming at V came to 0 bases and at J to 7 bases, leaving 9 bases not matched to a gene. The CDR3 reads CASSYSGGGPLNEQFF. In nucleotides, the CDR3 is TGTGCCAGCAGTTACTCGGGGGGAGGGCCATTGAATGAGCAGTTCTTC.

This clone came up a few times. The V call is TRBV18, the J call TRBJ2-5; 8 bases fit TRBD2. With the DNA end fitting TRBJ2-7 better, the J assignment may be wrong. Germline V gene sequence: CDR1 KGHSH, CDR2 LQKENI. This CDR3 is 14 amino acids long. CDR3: CASSPSGVSYEQYF. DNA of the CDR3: TGTGCCAGCTCACCTAGCGGGGTATCCTACGAGCAGTACTTC.

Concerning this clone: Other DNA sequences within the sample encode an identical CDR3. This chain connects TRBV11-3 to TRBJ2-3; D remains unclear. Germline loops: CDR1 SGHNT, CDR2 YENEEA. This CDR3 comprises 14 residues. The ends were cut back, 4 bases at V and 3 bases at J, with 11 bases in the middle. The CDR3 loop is CASSSGQPTDTQYF. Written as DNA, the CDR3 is TGTGCCAGCAGCTCCGGCCAGCCGACAGATACGCAGTATTTT.

In DNA, the CDR3 is TGTGCCAGCAGTCCTACCTCCAGGGGGTCCGGGGAGCTGTTTTTT. Residues: CASSPTSRGSGELFF. The rearrangement joins TRBV9 to TRBJ2-2; 7 positions match TRBD1. The V segment lost 5 bases and the J segment 6 bases; nucleotides outside the gene matches: 10. The CDR3 consists of 15 residues. Germline CDR1 reads SGDLS; CDR2 reads YYNGEE.

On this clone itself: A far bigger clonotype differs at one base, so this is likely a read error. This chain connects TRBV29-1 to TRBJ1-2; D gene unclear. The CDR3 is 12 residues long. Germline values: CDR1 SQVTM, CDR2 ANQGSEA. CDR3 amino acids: CSVGAGRVGNTF. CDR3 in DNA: TGCAGCGTTGGCGCGGGAAGGGTTGGCAACACCTTC.

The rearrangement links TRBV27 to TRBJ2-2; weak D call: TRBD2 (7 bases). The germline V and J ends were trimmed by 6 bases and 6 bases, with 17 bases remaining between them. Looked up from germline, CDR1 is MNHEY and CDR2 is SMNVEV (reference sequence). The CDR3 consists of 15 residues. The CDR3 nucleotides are TGTGCCAGCAGAGGACAGTGGGGGGGCCCCGGGGAGCTGTTTTTT. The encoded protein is CASRGQWGGPGELFF.

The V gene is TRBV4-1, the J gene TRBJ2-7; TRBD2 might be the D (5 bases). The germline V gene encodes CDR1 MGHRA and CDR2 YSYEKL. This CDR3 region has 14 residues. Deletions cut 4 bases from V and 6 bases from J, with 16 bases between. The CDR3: CASSLPGRAGEQYF. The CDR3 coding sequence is TGCGCCAGCAGCCTCCCGGGCCGTGCGGGCGAGCAGTACTTC.

This chain's CDR3 is CALVDDSSYNEQFF. CDR3 in DNA: TGTGCCTTGGTTGATGACTCTTCCTACAATGAGCAGTTCTTC. This rearrangement joins TRBV30 to TRBJ2-1; D is undetermined. Germline V gene lookup returns CDR1 GTSNPN and CDR2 SVGIG (reference sequence). V was trimmed by 7 bases and J by 1 base, leaving 14 bases between them. This CDR3 has 14 residues.

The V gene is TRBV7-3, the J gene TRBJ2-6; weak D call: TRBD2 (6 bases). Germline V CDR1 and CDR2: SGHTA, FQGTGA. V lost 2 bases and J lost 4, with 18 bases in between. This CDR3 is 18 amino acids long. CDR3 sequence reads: CASSLGGEAWVGANVLTF. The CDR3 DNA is TGTGCCAGCAGCTTAGGCGGGGAGGCCTGGGTCGGGGCCAACGTCCTGACTTTC.

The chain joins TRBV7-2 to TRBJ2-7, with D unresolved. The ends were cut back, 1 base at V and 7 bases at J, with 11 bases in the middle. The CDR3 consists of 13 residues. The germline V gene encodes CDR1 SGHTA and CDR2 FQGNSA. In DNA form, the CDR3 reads TGTGCCAGCAGCTTAGGGCCGGGTAGAGAGCAGTACTTC. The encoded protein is CASSLGPGREQYF. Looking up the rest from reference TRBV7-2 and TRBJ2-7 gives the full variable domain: GAGVSQSPSNKVTEKGKDVELRCDPISGHTALYWYRQSLGQGLEFLIYFQGNSAPDKSGLPSDRFSAERTGGSVSTLTIQRTQQEDSAVYLCASSLGPGREQYFGPGTRLTVT.

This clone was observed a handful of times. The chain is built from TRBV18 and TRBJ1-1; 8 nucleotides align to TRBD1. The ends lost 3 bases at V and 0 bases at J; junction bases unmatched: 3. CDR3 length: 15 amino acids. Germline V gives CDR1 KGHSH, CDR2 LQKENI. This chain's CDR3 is CASSPQGAMNTEAFF. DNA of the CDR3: TGTGCCAGCTCACCCCAGGGGGCGATGAACACTGAAGCTTTCTTT.

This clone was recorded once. The CDR3 reads CASSVGGLAGGTYQETQYF. The DNA of the CDR3 is TGTGCCAGCAGCGTAGGAGGACTAGCGGGAGGAACGTACCAAGAGACCCAGTACTTC. The chain links TRBV9 to TRBJ2-5; 14 bases line up with TRBD2. The CDR3 runs to 19 residues. Germline V lookup: CDR1 SGDLS, CDR2 YYNGEE. J gave up 0 bases and V 0 bases, and 7 bases lay outside the gene matches.